The rows below give T cell receptor beta chains drawn from one sample of a study of blood T cell repertoires in COVID-19. The method was immunoSEQ multiplex PCR; TCRdb's version includes in-frame clones alone and lacks a portion of them. The table includes approximately 93,000 clones, about two thirds detected once. Specimen: peripheral blood. These receptors were obtained from a woman over 75 with acute or convalescent COVID-19. Each CDR3 is given with its conserved first and last residue. The D gene is left open where the match is weak. Only part of the rows carry a size: once, few, many, or a class if the clone is expanded.

D gene	clone size	V gene	J gene	CDR3 DNA	CDR3 protein
-	-	TRBV10-3	TRBJ2-2	TGTGCCATCAGTGCTGTCCTCGGCGGGGAGCTGTTTTTT	CAISAVLGGELFF
-	-	TRBV7-9	TRBJ2-1	TGTGCCAGCAGCTTTGATAGCGGCGCCTACAATGAGCAGTTCTTC	CASSFDSGAYNEQFF
TRBD2	-	TRBV9	TRBJ2-3	TGTGCCAGCAGCGTAACGGCGGGGGTCGCAGATACGCAGTATTTT	CASSVTAGVADTQYF
-	-	TRBV11-2	TRBJ2-1	TGTGCCAGCAGCTTAAGGCGGGGATGGGGTGAGCAGTTCTTC	CASSLRRGWGEQFF
-	-	TRBV11-1	TRBJ2-1	TGTGCCAGCAGCCCCGGCGGGACGAGCTCCTACAATGAGCAGTTCTTC	CASSPGGTSSYNEQFF
-	-	TRBV28	TRBJ2-5	TGTGCCAGCAGTTTATTCCGGGATCTCCAAGAGACCCAGTACTTC	CASSLFRDLQETQYF
-	-	TRBV7-3	TRBJ1-2	TGTGCCAGCAGCCCGTCTCCCTTATATGGCTACACCTTC	CASSPSPLYGYTF
TRBD1	-	TRBV4-3	TRBJ1-1	TGCGCCAGCAGCCGAGGGACAGGAAAGGACACTGAAGCTTTCTTT	CASSRGTGKDTEAFF
TRBD1	-	TRBV7-3	TRBJ1-2	TGTGCCAGCAGCTCCGGGACAGGGGACTATGGCTACACCTTC	CASSSGTGDYGYTF
TRBD1	once	TRBV13	TRBJ1-1	TGTGCCAGCAGCTTAAATACCCCCCCTCCCGGACAGGGGTTTGTCGACACTGAAGCTTTCTTT	CASSLNTPPPGQGFVDTEAFF
-	-	TRBV6-1	TRBJ2-7	TGTGCCAGCAGTGAAGGGCGACAGGATACCTACGAGCAGTACTTC	CASSEGRQDTYEQYF
TRBD1	-	TRBV5-4	TRBJ2-5	TGTGCCAGCAGCGACAGGGGGGCTTTCTGGGCAGAGACCCAGTACTTC	CASSDRGAFWAETQYF
-	-	TRBV30	TRBJ1-2	TGTGCCGGCTCGGCAGGGAACTATGGCTACACCTTC	CAGSAGNYGYTF
-	-	TRBV18	TRBJ1-1	TGTGCCAGCTCACCACCGGGGCCCCTTCGAGTCACTGAAGCTTTCTTT	CASSPPGPLRVTEAFF
TRBD1	-	TRBV19	TRBJ1-2	TGTGCCAGTAGTATAATTAGGGACAGGGGATCTGGCTACACCTTC	CASSIIRDRGSGYTF
TRBD1	-	TRBV6-2/TRBV6-3	TRBJ1-1	TGTGCCAGCAGTTACGGGGACAGTGAAGCTTTCTTT	CASSYGDSEAFF
-	-	TRBV7-9	TRBJ1-3	TGTGCCAGTCGGGAAGGATCGGGAAACACCATATATTTT	CASREGSGNTIYF
TRBD1	-	TRBV3-1/TRBV3-2	TRBJ1-2	TGTGCCAGCAGCCAAGCGGACAGGGGAGCCTATGGCTACACCTTC	CASSQADRGAYGYTF
TRBD2	-	TRBV7-7	TRBJ2-3	TGTGCTAGCAGCTTAGCGGGGCAGGGCACAGATACGCAGTATTTT	CASSLAGQGTDTQYF
-	once	TRBV7-2	TRBJ2-7	TGTGCCAGCAGCTTAGGGCCAGGGCCTTACGAGCAGTACTTC	CASSLGPGPYEQYF
-	-	TRBV7-9	TRBJ2-2	TGTGCCAGCAGCTTGGGAGTCGGGGACACCGGGGAGCTGTTTTTT	CASSLGVGDTGELFF
-	-	TRBV12-3/TRBV12-4	TRBJ2-5	TGTGCCAGCAGTTTAGGTAGATGGGAGACCCAGTACTTC	CASSLGRWETQYF